This TCR beta chain emerged from a study of blood T cell repertoires in COVID-19. CDR1 is LGHDT, CDR2 YNNKEL, per germline (reference sequence). The CDR3 contains 15 residues. Unmatched junction bases numbered 10, after V lost 4 bases and J lost 5 bases. This clone came up once. The protocol was immunoSEQ multiplex PCR, while the TCRdb copy is restricted to in-frame clones and leaves out a portion. The sample contains about 130,000 clones, over 75% of which appear only once. This receptor was identified in a woman aged 55 to 70 with acute or convalescent COVID-19. The chain carries TRBV3-1 (or the pseudogene TRBV3-2) and TRBJ1-2, with 7 bases lining up with TRBD1. Sequencing was done on a sample of peripheral blood. In nucleotides, the CDR3 is TGTGCCAGCAGCCCGACGGGACAGACCGTTTATGGCTACACCTTC. Protein sequence: CASSPTGQTVYGYTF.